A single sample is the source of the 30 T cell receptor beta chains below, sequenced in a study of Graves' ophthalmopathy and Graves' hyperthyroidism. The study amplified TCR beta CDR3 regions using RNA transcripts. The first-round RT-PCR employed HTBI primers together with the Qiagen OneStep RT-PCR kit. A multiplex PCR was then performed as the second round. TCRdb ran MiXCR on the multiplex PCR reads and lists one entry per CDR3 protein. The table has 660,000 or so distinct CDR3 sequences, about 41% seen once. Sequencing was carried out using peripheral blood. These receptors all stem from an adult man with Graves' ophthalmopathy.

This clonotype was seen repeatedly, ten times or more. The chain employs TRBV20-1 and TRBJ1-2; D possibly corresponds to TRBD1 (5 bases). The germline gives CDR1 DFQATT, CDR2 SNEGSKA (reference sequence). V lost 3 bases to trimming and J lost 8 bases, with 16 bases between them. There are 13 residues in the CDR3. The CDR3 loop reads CSASGQGKVGYTF. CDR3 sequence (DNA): TGCAGTGCTAGCGGTCAGGGAAAAGTCGGCTACACCTTC.

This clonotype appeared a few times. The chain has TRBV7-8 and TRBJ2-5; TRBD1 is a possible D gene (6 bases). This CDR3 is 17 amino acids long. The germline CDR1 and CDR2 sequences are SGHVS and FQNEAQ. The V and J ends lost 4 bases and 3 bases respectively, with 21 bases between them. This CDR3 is CASSSYRESMGEETQYF. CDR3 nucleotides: TGTGCCAGCAGCTCCTACAGGGAAAGCATGGGGGAAGAGACCCAGTACTTC.

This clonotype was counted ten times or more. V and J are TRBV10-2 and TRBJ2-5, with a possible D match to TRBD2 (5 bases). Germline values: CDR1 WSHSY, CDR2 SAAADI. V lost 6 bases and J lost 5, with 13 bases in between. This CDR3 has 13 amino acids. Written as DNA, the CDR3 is TGCGCCAGCAGATACCGGGATTCGGAGACCCAGTACTTC. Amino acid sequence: CASRYRDSETQYF.

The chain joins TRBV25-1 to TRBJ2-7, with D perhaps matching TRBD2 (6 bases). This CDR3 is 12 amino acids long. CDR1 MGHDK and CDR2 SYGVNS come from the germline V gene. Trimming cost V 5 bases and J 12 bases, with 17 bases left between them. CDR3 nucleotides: TGTGCCAGCAGTACCGGGACTCTAAGTCGGTACTTC. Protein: CASSTGTLSRYF.

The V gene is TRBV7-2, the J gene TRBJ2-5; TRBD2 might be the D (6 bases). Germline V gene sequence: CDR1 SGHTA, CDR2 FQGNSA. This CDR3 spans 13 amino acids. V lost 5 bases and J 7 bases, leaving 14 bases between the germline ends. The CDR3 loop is CASSANTGVTQYF. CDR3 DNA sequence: TGTGCCAGCAGCGCGAATACGGGGGTGACCCAGTACTTC.

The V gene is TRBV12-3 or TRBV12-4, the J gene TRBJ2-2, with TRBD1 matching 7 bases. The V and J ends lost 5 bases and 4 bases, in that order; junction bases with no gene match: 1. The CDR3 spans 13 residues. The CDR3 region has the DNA TGTGCCAGCAGTACAGGGGCCACCGGGGAGCTGTTTTTT. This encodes CASSTGATGELFF.

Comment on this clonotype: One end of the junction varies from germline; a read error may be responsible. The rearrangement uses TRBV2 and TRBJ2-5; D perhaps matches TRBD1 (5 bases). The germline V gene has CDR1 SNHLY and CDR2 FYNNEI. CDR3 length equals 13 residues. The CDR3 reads CASSHMGPETQYF. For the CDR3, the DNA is TGCGCCAGCAGCCATATGGGGCCAGAGACCCAGTACTTC.

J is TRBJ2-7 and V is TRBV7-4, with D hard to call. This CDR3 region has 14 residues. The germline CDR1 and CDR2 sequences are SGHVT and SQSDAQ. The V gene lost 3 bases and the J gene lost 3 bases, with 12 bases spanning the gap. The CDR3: CASSLVQSVYEQYF. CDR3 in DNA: TGTGCCAGCAGCTTGGTTCAGTCGGTCTACGAGCAGTACTTC.

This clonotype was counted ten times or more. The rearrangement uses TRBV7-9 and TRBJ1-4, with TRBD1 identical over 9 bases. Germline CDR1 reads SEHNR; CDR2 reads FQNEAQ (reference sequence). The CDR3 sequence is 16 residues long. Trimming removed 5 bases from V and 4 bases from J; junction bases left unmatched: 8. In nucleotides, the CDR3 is TGTGCCAGCAGCAAAGGGACAGGGAATCTTAATGAAAAACTGTTTTTT. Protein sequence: CASSKGTGNLNEKLFF.

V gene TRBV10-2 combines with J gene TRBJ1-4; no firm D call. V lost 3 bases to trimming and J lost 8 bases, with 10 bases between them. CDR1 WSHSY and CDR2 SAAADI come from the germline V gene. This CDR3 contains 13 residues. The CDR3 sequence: CASSDQVWEKLFF. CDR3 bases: TGCGCCAGCAGTGATCAGGTCTGGGAAAAACTGTTTTTT.

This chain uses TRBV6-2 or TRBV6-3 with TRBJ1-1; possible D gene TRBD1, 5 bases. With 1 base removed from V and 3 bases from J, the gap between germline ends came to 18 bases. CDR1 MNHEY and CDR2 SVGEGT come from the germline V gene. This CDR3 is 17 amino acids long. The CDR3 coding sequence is TGTGCCAGCAGTTACTACACAGGCGGCAAGAGGGACACTGAAGCTTTCTTT. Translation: CASSYYTGGKRDTEAFF.

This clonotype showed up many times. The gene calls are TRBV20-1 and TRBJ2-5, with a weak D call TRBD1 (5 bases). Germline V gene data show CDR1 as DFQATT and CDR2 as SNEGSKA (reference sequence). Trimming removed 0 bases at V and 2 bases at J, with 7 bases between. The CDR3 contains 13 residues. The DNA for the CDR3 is TGCAGTGCTAGAGATCCAGGGCAAGAGACCCAGTACTTC. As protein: CSARDPGQETQYF.

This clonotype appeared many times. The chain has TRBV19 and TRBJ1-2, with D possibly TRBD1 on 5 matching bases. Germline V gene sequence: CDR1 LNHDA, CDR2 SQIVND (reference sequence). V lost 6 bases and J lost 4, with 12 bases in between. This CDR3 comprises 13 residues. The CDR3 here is CASRKGPVYGYTF. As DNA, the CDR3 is TGTGCCAGTAGGAAGGGGCCCGTCTATGGCTACACCTTC. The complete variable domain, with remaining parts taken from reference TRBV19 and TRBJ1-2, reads DGGITQSPKYLFRKEGQNVTLSCEQNLNHDAMYWYRQDPGQGLRLIYYSQIVNDFQKGDIAEGYSVSREKKESFPLTVTSAQKNPTAFYLCASRKGPVYGYTFGSGTRLTVV.

The CDR3 here is CASSYSFGSYEQYF. CDR3 nucleotides: TGTGCCAGCAGTTACTCCTTCGGAAGCTACGAGCAGTACTTC. The chain carries TRBV6-5 and TRBJ2-7; D remains ambiguous. This CDR3 region has 14 residues. The V end lost 0 bases, the J end lost 3 bases, and 9 bases lay between the germline ends. In germline, CDR1 is MNHEY, CDR2 SVGAGI.

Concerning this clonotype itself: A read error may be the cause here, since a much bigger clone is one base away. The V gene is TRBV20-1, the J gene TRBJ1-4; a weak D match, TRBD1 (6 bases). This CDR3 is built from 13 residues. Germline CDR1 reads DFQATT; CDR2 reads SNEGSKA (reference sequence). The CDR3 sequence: CSAPEEGGEKLSF. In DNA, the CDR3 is TGCAGTGCCCCGGAGGAAGGGGGTGAAAAACTGTCTTTT.

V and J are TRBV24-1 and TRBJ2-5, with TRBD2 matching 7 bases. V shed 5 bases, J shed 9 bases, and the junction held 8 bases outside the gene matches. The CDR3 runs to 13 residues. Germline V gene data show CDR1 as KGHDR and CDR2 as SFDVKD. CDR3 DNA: TGTGCCACCAGTGCCCCTTGGGAGGGGTCCCAGTACTTC. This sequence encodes CATSAPWEGSQYF.

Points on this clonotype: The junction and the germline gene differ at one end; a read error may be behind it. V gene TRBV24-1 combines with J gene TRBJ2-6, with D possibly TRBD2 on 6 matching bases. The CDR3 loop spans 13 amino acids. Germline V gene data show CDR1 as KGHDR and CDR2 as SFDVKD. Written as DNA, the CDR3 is TGTGCCACCAGTGATTGGGGGGTCAACGTCCTGACTTTC. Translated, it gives CATSDWGVNVLTF.

CDR3 bases: TGTGCCAGCAGTCAACCCTTTCGCGAGCAGTACTTC. Residues: CASSQPFREQYF. The chain couples TRBV2 to TRBJ2-7, with D hard to call. V was clipped by 5 bases and J by 6 bases, with 11 bases between them. The CDR3 is 12 amino acids. Germline V CDR1 and CDR2: SNHLY, FYNNEI. Drawing the rest from reference TRBV2 and TRBJ2-7, the complete variable domain is EPEVTQTPSHQVTQMGQEVILRCVPISNHLYFYWYRQILGQKVEFLVSFYNNEISEKSEIFDDQFSVERPDGSNFTLKIRSTKLEDSAMYFCASSQPFREQYFGPGTRLTVT.

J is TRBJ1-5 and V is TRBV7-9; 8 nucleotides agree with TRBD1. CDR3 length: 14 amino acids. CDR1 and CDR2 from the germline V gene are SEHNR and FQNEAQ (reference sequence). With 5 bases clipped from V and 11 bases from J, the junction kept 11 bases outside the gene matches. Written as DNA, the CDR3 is TGTGCCAGCAGCCCACCAACAGGGGGAGAGACCCAGCATTTT. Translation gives CASSPPTGGETQHF.

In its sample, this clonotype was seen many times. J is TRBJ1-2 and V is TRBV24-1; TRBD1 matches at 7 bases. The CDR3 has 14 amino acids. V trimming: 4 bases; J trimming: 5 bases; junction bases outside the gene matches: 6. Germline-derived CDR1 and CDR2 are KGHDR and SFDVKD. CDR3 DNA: TGTGCCACCAGTGACCCTGGGACAGTTTATGGCTACACCTTC. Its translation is CATSDPGTVYGYTF.

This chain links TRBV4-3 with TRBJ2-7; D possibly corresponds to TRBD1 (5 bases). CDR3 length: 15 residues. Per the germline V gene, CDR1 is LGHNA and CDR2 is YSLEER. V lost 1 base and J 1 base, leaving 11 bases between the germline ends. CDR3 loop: CASSQVQGDSYEQYF. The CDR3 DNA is TGCGCCAGCAGCCAAGTTCAGGGCGATTCCTACGAGCAGTACTTC.

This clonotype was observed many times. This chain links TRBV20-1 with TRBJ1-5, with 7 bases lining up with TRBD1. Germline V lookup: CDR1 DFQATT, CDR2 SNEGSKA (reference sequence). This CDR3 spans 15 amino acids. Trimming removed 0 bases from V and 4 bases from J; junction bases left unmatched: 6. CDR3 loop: CSAREEQGHNQPQHF. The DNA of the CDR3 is TGCAGTGCTAGAGAGGAACAGGGGCATAATCAGCCCCAGCATTTT.

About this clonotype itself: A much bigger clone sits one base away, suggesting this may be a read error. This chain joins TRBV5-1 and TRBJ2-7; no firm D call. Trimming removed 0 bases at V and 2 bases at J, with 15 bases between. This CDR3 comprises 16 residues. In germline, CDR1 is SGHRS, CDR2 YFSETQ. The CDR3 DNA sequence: TGCGCCAGCAGCTTGGCTTCGGCTGGCGAGCCCTACGAGCAGTACGTC. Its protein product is CASSLASAGEPYEQYV.

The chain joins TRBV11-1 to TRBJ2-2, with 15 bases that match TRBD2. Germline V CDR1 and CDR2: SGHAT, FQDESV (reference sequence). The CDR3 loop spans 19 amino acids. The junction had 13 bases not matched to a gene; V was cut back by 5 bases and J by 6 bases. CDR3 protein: CASSLQPGLAGGVSGELFF. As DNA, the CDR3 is TGTGCCAGCAGCCTACAACCGGGACTAGCGGGAGGCGTATCCGGGGAGCTGTTTTTT.

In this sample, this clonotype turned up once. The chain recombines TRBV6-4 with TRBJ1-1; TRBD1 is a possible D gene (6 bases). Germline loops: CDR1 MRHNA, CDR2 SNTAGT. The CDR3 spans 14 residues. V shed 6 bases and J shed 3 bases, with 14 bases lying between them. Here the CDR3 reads CASRTAGADTEAFF. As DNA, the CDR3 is TGTGCCAGCAGGACCGCAGGGGCCGACACTGAAGCTTTCTTT.

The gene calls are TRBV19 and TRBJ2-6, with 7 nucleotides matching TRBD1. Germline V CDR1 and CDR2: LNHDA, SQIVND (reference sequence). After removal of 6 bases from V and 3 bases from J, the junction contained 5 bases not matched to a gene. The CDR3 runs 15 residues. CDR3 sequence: CASREGGGGANVLTF. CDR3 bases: TGTGCCAGTAGAGAAGGGGGCGGTGGGGCCAACGTCCTGACTTTC.

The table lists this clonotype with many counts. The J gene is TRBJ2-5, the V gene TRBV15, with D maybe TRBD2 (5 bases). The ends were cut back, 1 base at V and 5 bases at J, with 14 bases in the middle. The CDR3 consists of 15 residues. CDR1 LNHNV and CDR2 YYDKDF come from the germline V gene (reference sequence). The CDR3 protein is CATSRVRLAFETQYF. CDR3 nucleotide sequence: TGTGCCACCAGCAGAGTCCGGTTAGCGTTCGAGACCCAGTACTTC. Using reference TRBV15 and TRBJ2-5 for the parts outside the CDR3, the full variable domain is DAMVIQNPRYQVTQFGKPVTLSCSQTLNHNVMYWYQQKSSQAPKLLFHYYDKDFNNEADTPDNFQSRRPNTSFCFLDIRSPGLGDTAMYLCATSRVRLAFETQYFGPGTRLLVL.

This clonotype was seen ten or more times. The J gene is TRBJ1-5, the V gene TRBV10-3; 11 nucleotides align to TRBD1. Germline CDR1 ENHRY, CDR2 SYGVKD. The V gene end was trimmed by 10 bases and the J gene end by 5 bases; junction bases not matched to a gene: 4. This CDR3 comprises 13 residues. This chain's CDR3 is CASWDRGDQPQHF. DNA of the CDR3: TGTGCCAGTTGGGACAGGGGGGATCAGCCCCAGCATTTT.

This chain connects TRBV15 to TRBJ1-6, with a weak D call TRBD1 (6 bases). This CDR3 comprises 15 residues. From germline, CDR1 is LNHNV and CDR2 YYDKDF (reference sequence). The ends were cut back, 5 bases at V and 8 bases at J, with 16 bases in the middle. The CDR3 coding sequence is TGTGCCACCAGCGAGGACTGGGACACCGATTCACCCCTCCACTTT. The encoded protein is CATSEDWDTDSPLHF.

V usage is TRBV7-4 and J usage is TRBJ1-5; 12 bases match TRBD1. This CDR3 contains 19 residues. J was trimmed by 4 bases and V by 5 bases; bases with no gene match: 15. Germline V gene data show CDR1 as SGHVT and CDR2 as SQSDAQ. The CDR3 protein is CASSLEGGTGGILNQPQHF. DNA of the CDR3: TGTGCCAGCAGCCTAGAGGGCGGGACAGGGGGCATTTTGAATCAGCCCCAGCATTTT.